This T cell receptor (beta chain) is drawn from a study of OX40 agonist ivuxolimab in advanced cancers. As for the study in general: Earlier anti-PD-1, anti-PD-L1 or anti-CTLA-4 therapy was permitted; around 40% had received some. One patient with hepatocellular carcinoma and two with cutaneous melanoma, three in all, had partial responses.

The assay was immunoSEQ multiplex PCR, and TCRdb's table has in-frame clones only and misses some. The sample lists approximately 100,000 clones, just over 90% occurring once. Study results and limitations: A proportion of nonresponders additionally exhibited low normalized T-cell clonal expansion.

V was pared by 4 bases and J by 9 bases, with 27 bases between. Germline loops: CDR1 SGHAT, CDR2 FQNNGV. CDR3 length equals 17 residues. Points on this clone: Its antigen is as yet unknown.

The source material was CD4+ or CD8+ T cells sorted from blood, sampled in a trial of the OX40 agonist ivuxolimab. The V and J genes are TRBV11-2 and TRBJ2-5; possibly TRBD1 or TRBD2 for D (5 bases each). The TCR originated in an adult with an advanced solid tumor such as melanoma, head and neck, liver or kidney cancer. CDR3 sequence (DNA): TGTGCCAGCAGCTCGTTACGGGGCAGGGTCCACCAAGTGGCCCAGTACTTC. Its protein product is CASSSLRGRVHQVAQYF. Filled out from reference TRBV11-2 and TRBJ2-5, the complete variable domain reads EAGVAQSPRYKIIEKRQSVAFWCNPISGHATLYWYQQILGQGPKLLIQFQNNGVVDDSQLPKDRFSAERLKGVDSTLKIQPAKLEDSAVYLCASSSLRGRVHQVAQYFGPGTRLLVL.